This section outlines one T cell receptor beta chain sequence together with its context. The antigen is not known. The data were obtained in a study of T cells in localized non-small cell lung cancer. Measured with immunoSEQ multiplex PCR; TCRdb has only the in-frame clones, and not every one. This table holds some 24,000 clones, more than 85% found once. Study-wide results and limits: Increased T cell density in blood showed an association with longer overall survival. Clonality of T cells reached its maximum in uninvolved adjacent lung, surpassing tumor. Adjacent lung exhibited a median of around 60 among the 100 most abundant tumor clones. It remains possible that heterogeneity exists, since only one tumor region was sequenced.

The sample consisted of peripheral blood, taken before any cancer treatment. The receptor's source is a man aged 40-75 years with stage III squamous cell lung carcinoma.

The chain's CDR3 is CATSRDFGPNFQETQYF. The CDR3 DNA sequence: TGTGCCACCAGCAGAGATTTTGGGCCCAACTTCCAGGAGACCCAGTACTTC. This rearrangement joins TRBV15 to TRBJ2-5, with D unresolved. Trimming cost V 0 bases and J 5 bases, with 19 bases left between them. Germline V gene data show CDR1 as LNHNV and CDR2 as YYDKDF (reference sequence). This CDR3 region has 17 residues.